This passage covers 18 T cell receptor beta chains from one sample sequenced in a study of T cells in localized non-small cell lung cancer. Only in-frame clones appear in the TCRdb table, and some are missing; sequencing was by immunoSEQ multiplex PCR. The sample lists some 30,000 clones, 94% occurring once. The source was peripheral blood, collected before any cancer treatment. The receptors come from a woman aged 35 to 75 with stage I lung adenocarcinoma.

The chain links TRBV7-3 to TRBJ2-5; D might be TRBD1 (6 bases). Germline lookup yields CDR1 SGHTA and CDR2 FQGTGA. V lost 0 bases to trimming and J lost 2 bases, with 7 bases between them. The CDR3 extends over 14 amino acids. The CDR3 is CASSLTGTQETQYF. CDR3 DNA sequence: TGTGCCAGCAGCTTAACAGGGACACAAGAGACCCAGTACTTC.

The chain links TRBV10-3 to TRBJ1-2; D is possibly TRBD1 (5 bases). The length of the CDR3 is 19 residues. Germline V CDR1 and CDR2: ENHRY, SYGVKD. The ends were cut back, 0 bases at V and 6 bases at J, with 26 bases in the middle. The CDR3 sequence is CAISESSSFRRGVHDGYTF. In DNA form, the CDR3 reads TGTGCCATCAGTGAGTCGAGTAGTTTCCGCCGGGGGGTGCACGATGGCTACACCTTC.

This CDR3 is CASSLYGGELFF. The CDR3, as DNA: TGTGCCAGCAGCCTCTATGGCGGGGAGCTGTTTTTT. V gene TRBV5-4 combines with J gene TRBJ2-2; no definite D call. Trimming pared 4 bases from V and 7 bases from J, leaving 8 bases between. The CDR3 has 12 residues. CDR1 is SGHNT, CDR2 YYREEE, per germline (reference sequence).

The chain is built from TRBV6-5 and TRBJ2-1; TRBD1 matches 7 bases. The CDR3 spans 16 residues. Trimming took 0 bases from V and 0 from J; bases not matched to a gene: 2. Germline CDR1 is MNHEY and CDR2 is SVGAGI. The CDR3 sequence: CASSYSTGISYNEQFF. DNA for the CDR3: TGTGCCAGCAGTTACTCGACAGGGATCTCCTACAATGAGCAGTTCTTC.

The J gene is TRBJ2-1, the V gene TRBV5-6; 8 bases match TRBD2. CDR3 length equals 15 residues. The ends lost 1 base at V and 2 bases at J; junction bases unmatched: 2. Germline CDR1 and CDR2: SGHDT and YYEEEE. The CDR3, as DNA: TGTGCCAGCAGCTTGCGGGGGGGCCCCTACAATGAGCAGTTCTTC. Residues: CASSLRGGPYNEQFF.

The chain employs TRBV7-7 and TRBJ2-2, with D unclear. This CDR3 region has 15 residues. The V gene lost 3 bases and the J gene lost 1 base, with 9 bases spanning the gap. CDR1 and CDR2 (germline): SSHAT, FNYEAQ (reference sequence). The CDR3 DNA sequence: TGTGCCAGCAGCTTGAACACGGGGAACACCGGGGAGCTGTTTTTT. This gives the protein CASSLNTGNTGELFF.

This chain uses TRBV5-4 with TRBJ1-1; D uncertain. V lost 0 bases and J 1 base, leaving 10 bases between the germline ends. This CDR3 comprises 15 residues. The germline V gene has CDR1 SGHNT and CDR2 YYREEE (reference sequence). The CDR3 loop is CASSLGGRGNTEAFF. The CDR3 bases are TGTGCCAGCAGCTTGGGTGGGCGGGGGAACACTGAAGCTTTCTTT.

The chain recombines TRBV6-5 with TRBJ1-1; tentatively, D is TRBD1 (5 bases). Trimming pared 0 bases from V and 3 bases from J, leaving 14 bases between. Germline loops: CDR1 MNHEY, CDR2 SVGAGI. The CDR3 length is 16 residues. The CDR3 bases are TGTGCCAGCAGTTACTCCTTTCTCGCGGGGCACACTGAAGCTTTCTTT. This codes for CASSYSFLAGHTEAFF.

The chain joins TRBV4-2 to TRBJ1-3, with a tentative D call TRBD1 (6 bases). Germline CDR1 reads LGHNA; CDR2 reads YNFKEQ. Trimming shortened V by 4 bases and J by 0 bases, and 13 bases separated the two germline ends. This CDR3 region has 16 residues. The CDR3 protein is CASSPTGAYSGNTIYF. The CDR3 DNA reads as TGTGCCAGCAGCCCGACAGGTGCATACTCTGGAAACACCATATATTTT.

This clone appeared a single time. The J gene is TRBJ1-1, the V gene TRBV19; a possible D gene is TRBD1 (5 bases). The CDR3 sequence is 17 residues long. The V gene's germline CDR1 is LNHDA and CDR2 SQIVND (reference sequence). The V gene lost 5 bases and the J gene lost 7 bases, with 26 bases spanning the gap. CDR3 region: CASSGGSGAPVTSEAFF. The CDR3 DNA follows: TGTGCCAGTAGTGGCGGCTCTGGGGCGCCAGTTACCAGTGAAGCTTTCTTT.

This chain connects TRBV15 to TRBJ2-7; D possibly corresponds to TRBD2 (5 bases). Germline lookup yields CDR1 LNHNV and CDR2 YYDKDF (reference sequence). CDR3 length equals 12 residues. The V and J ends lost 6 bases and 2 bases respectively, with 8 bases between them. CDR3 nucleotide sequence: TGTGCCACCAGAGGCGGGCCCTACGAGCAGTACTTC. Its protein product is CATRGGPYEQYF.

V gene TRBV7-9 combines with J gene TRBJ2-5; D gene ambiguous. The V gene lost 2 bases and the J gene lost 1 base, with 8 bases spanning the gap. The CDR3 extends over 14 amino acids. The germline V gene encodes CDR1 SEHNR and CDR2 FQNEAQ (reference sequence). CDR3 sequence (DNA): TGTGCCAGCAGCTTAAGGACGACCCAAGAGACCCAGTACTTC. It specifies CASSLRTTQETQYF. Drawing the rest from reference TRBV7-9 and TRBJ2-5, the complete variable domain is DTGVSQNPRHKITKRGQNVTFRCDPISEHNRLYWYRQTLGQGPEFLTYFQNEAQLEKSRLLSDRFSAERPKGSFSTLEIQRTEQGDSAMYLCASSLRTTQETQYFGPGTRLLVL.

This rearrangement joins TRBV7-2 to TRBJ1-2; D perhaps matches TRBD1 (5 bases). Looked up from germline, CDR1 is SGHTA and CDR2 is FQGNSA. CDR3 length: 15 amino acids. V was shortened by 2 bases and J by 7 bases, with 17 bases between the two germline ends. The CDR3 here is CASSLRRESSRGYTF. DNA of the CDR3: TGTGCCAGCAGCTTACGCAGGGAATCGTCACGTGGCTACACCTTC.

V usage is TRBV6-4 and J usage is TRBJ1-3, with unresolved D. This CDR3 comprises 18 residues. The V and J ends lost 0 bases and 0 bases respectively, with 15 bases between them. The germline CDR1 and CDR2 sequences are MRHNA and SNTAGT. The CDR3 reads CASSDSRELLPSGNTIYF. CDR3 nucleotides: TGTGCCAGCAGTGACTCTCGAGAGCTCTTACCCTCTGGAAACACCATATATTTT.

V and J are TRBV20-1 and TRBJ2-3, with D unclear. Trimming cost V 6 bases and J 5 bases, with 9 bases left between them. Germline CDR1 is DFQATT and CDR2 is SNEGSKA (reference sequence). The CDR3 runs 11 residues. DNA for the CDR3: TGCAGTGCCCCGTCCCGAGATACGCAGTATTTT. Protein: CSAPSRDTQYF.

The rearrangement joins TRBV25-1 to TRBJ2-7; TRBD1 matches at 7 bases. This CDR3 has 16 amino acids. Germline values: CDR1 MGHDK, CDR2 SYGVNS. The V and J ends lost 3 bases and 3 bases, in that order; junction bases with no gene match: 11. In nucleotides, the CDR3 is TGTGCCAGCAGTGACTCCCGACAGGGTAGTCTCTACGAGCAGTACTTC. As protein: CASSDSRQGSLYEQYF.

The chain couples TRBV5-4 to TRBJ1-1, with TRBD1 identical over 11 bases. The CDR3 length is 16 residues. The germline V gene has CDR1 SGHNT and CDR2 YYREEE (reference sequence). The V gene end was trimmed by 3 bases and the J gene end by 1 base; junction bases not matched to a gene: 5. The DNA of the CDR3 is TGTGCCAGCAGCTCACGGACAGGGGGCGGGAACACTGAAGCTTTCTTT. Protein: CASSSRTGGGNTEAFF.

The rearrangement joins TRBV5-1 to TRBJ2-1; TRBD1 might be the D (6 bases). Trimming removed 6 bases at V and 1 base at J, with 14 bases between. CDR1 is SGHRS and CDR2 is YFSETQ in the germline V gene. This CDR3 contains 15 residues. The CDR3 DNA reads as TGCGCCAGCAAGCTGTTTCAGGGGTCCTACAATGAGCAGTTCTTC. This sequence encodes CASKLFQGSYNEQFF.